The present entry profiles one T cell receptor (beta chain) with its context. Its antigen is unidentified. The V end lost 2 bases, the J end lost 5 bases, and 15 bases lay between the germline ends. Germline V lookup: CDR1 MNHNY, CDR2 SVGAGI (reference sequence). The CDR3 runs to 16 residues. Sequencing was preceded by expansion of antigen-specific CD4+ T cells with viral peptide pools in the ViraFEST assay. Following an approximately 9-day culture, CD4+ T cells were purified. Vaccination of participants consisted of two doses of either the BNT162b2 or mRNA-1273 vaccine. None of these healthy vaccinees had been infected with SARS-CoV-2 before vaccination. The data originate from a study of vaccination effects on CD4 cells after COVID-19. TCRdb's copy holds only in-frame clones and misses some; the assay was immunoSEQ multiplex PCR. The repertoire holds 65,000 to 70,000 clones, with about 80% as singletons.

The receptor comes from a human donor who received a COVID-19 vaccine. The chain employs TRBV6-6 and TRBJ2-2, with D possibly called TRBD1 or TRBD2 (7 bases each). The source was CD4+ T cells from PBMCs cultured with HCoV-OC43 spike peptides, collected after COVID-19 vaccination. Subset here: HCoV-OC43 spike overlapping peptide pool stimulation. In DNA form, the CDR3 reads TGTGCCAGCAGTTACATCTCAGGGGGGGAAACCGGGGAGCTGTTTTTT. Amino acids: CASSYISGGETGELFF.